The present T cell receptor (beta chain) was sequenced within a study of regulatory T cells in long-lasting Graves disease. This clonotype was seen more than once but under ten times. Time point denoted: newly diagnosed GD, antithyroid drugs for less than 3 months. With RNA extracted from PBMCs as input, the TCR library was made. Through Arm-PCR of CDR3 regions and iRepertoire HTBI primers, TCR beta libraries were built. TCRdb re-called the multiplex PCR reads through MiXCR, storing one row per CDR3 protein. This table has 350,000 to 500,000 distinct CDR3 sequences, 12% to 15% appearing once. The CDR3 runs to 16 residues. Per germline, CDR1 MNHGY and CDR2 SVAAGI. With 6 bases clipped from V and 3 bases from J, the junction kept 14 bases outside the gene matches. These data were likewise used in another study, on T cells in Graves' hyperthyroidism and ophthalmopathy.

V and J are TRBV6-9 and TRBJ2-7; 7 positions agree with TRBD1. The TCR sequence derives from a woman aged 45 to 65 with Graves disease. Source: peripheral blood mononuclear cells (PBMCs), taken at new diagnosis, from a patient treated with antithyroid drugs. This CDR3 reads CASSYLPTGLNYEQYF. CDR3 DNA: TGTGCCAGCAGCTATCTACCGACAGGGCTTAACTACGAGCAGTACTTC.